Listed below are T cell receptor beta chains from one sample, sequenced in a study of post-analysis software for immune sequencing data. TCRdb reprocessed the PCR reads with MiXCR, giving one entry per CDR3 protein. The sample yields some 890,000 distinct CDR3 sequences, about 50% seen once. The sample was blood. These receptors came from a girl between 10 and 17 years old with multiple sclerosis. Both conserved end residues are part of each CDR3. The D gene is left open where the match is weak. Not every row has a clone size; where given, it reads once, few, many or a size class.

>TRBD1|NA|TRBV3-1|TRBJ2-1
TGTGCCAGCAGCCAATCCAGGGGGCTAAGAAATGAGCAGTTCTTC
CASSQSRGLRNEQFF
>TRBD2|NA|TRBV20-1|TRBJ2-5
TGCAGTGCTAGAGACGGGACTAGCGGGAGTCGACAGTACTTC
CSARDGTSGSRQYF
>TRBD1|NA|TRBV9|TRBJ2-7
TGTGCCAGCAGCAAACAGGGGATTGACGAGCAGTACTTC
CASSKQGIDEQYF
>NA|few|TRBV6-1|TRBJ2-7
TGTGCCAGCAGTGAAGGCGCGACGAGGGGCCCTCACGAGCAGTACTTC
CASSEGATRGPHEQYF
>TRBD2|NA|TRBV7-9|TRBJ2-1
TGTGCCAGCAGCTTATGGAGGACTAGCGGGTACAATGAGCAGTTCTTC
CASSLWRTSGYNEQFF
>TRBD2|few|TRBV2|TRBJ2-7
TGTGCCAGCAGACTTACTAGCGGGGGATCCTACGAGCAGTACTTC
CASRLTSGGSYEQYF
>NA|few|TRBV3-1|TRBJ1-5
TGTGCCAGCAGCGGAGGGACTAGCAATCAGCCCCAGCATTTT
CASSGGTSNQPQHF
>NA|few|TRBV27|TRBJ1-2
TGTGCCAGCAGTTTATCTACGGGTGGTGGCTACACCTTC
CASSLSTGGGYTF
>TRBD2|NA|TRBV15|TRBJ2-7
TGTGCCACCAGCAGAGATAAGACTAGCGGGAGAACCTACGAGCAGTACTTC
CATSRDKTSGRTYEQYF
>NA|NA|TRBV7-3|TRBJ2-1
TGTGCCAGCAGCTTAAACCCTCCCCTCATGGTAGCGGTTGGCTCCTACAATGAGCAGTTCTTC
CASSLNPPLMVAVGSYNEQFF
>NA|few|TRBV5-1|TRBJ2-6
TGCGCCAGCAGTAAGGACGGGAGCTCTGGGGCCAACGTCCTGACTTTC
CASSKDGSSGANVLTF
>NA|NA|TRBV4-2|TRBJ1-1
TGTGCCAGCAGCCAGGAAGACGGAAACACTGAAGCTTTCTTT
CASSQEDGNTEAFF
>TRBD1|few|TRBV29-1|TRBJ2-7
TGCAGCGTCAGGGGGAGCTCCTACGAGCAGTACTTC
CSVRGSSYEQYF
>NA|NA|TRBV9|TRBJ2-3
TGTGCCAGCAGCGTAGTTGGGAGTGCAGATACGCAGTATTTT
CASSVVGSADTQYF
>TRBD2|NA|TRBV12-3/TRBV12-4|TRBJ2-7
TGTGCCAGCAGTCCCCGCGGGGGGCCCTCCTACGAGCAGTACTTC
CASSPRGGPSYEQYF
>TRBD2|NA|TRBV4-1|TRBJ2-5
TGCGCCAGCAGCCCCCGGACTAGCGGGGGAGTACGGGAGACCCAGTACTTC
CASSPRTSGGVRETQYF
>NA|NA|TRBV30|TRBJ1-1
TGTGCCTGGGACAGACTGAACACTGAAGCTTTCTTT
CAWDRLNTEAFF
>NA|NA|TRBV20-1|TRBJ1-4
TGCAGTGCCGCCCCACCCAGAGGGGCTGAAAAACTGTTTTTT
CSAAPPRGAEKLFF
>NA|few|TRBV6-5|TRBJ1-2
TGTGCCAGCAGTTACGGGGCAGTATATGGCTACACCTTC
CASSYGAVYGYTF
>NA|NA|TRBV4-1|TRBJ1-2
TGCGCCAGCAGCCAAGAGGCGTTGCCCATTTATGGCTACACCTTC
CASSQEALPIYGYTF
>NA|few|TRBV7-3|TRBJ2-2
TGTGCCAGCAGTGGGGGGTTTAGCACCGGGGAGCTGTTTTTT
CASSGGFSTGELFF
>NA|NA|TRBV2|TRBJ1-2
TGTGCCAGCAGTGAATTGGCGGTTCAGGGCTACACCTTC
CASSELAVQGYTF
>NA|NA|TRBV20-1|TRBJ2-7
TGCAGTGCTAGTAGGCGGCAGGGCGAGCAGTACTTC
CSASRRQGEQYF
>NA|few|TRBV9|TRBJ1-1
TGTGCCAGCAGCGTAGTTTCGGCCACTGAAGCTTTCTTT
CASSVVSATEAFF
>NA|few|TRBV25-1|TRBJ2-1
TGTGCCAGCAGTCACCGGACTTTCTCTGAGCAGTTCTTC
CASSHRTFSEQFF
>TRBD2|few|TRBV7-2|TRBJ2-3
TGTGCCAGCAGCCTTACCGGGACTAACACAGATACGCAGTATTTT
CASSLTGTNTDTQYF
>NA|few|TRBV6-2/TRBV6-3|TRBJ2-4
TGTGCCAGCAGTTACTTCGCTCCGCGGGCAGGTCGGTCAGTGGGCAAAAACATTCAGTACTTC
CASSYFAPRAGRSVGKNIQYF
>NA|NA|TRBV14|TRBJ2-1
TGTGCCAGCAGTCCCCTAGTAAGGTACAATGAGCAGTTCTTC
CASSPLVRYNEQFF
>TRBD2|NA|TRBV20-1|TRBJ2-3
TGCAGTGCTACTCCGAGACTAGCGGGGAACACAGATACGCAGTATTTT
CSATPRLAGNTDTQYF
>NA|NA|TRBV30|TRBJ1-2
TGTGCCTGGAGCGTCTCAGGCTATGGCTACACCTTC
CAWSVSGYGYTF
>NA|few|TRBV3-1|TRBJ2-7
TGTGCCAGCAGCTCAACCCAGGGTCACGAGCAGTACTTC
CASSSTQGHEQYF
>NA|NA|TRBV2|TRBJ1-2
TGTGCCAGCAGGCCAGGGCAATCGGGCTATGGCTACACCTTC
CASRPGQSGYGYTF
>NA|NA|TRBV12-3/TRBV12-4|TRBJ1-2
TGTGCCAGCAGTTTGATGAACAGGAGAAACTATGGCTACACCTTC
CASSLMNRRNYGYTF